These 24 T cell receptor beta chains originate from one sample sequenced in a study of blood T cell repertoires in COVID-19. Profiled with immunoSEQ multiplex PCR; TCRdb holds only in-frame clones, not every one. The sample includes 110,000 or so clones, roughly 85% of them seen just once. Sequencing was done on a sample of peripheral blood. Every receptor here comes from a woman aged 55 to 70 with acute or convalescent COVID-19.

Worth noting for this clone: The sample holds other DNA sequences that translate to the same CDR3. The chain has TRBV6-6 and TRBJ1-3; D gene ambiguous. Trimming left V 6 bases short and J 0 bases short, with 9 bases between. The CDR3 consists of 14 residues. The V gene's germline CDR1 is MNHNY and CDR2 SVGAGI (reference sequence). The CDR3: CASSYEGSGNTIYF. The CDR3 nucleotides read TGTGCCAGCAGCTACGAGGGCTCTGGAAACACCATATATTTT.

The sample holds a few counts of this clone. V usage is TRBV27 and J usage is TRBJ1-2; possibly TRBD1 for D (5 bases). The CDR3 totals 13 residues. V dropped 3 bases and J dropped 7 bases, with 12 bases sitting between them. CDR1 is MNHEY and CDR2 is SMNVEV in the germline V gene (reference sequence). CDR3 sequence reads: CASSFWQGIGYTF. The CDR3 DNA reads TGTGCCAGCAGTTTCTGGCAGGGAATTGGCTACACCTTC.

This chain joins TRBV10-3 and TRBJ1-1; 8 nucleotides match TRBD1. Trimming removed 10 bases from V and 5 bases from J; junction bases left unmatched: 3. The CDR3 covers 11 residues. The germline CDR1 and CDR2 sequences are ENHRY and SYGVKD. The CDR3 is CATHRGTEAFF. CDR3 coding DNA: TGTGCCACGCACAGGGGGACTGAAGCTTTCTTT.

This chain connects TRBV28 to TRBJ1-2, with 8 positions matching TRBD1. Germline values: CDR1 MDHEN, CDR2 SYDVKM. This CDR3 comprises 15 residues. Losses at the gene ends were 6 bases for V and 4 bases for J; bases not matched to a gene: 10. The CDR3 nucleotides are TGTGCCAGCAGACCAGGACAGGGTTTCCCCTATGGCTACACCTTC. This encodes CASRPGQGFPYGYTF.

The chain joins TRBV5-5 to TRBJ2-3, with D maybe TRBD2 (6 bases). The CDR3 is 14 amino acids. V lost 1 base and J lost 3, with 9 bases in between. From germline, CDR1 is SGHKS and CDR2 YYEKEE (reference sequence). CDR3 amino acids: CASSLWGETDTQYF. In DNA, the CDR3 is TGTGCCAGCAGCTTGTGGGGGGAAACAGATACGCAGTATTTT. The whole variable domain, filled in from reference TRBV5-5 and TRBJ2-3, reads DAGVTQSPTHLIKTRGQQVTLRCSPISGHKSVSWYQQVLGQGPQFIFQYYEKEERGRGNFPDRFSARQFPNYSSELNVNALLLGDSALYLCASSLWGETDTQYFGPGTRLTVL.

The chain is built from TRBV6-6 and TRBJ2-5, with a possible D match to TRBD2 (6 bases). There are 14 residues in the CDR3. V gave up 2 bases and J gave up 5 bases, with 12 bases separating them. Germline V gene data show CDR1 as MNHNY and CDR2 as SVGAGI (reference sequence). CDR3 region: CASSYRLDGETQYF. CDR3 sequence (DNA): TGTGCCAGCAGTTACCGACTAGATGGGGAGACCCAGTACTTC.

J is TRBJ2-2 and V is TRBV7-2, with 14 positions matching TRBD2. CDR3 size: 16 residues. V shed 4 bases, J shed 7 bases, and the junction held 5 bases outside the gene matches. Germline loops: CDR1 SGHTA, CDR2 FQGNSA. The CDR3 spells CASSSGLAGAGGELFF. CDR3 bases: TGTGCCAGCAGCTCGGGACTAGCGGGAGCTGGCGGGGAGCTGTTTTTT.

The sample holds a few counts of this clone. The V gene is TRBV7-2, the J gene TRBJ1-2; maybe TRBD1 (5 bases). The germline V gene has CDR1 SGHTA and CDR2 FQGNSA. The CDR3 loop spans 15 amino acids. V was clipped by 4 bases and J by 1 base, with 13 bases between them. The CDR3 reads CASSYGGTGNYGYTF. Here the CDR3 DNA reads TGTGCCAGCAGCTACGGGGGGACCGGTAACTATGGCTACACCTTC.

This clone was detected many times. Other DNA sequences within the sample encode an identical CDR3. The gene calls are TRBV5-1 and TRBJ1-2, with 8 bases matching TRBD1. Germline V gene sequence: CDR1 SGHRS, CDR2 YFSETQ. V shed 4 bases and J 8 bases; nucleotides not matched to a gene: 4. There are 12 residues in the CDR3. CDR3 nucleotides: TGCGCCAGCAGCCATGGACAGGGAGGCTACACCTTC. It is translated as CASSHGQGGYTF.

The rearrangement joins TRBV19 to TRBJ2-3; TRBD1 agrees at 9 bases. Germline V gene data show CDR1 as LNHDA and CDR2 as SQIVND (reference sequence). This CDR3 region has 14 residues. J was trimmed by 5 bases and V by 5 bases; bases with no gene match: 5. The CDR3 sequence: CASSPDRGKDTQYF. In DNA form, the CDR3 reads TGTGCCAGTAGTCCGGACAGGGGAAAAGATACGCAGTATTTT. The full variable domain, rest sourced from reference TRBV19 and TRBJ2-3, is DGGITQSPKYLFRKEGQNVTLSCEQNLNHDAMYWYRQDPGQGLRLIYYSQIVNDFQKGDIAEGYSVSREKKESFPLTVTSAQKNPTAFYLCASSPDRGKDTQYFGPGTRLTVL.

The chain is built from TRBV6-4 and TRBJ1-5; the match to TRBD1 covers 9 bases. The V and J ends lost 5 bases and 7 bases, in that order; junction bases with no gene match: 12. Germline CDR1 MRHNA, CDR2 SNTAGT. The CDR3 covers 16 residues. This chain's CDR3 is CASSQRTGDGRQPQHF. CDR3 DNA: TGTGCCAGCAGTCAACGGACAGGGGACGGGCGACAGCCCCAGCATTTT.

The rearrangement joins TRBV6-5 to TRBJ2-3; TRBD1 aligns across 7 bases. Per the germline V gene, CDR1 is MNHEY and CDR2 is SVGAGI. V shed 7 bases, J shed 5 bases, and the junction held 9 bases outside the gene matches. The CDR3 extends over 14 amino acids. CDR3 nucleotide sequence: TGTGCCAGCACCAGAACAGGGGCGGGAGATACGCAGTATTTT. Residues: CASTRTGAGDTQYF.

CDR3 bases: TGTGCCAGTAGTATAGCTAGAGCAGATACGCAGTATTTT. It yields the protein CASSIARADTQYF. The chain combines TRBV19 with TRBJ2-3; D uncertain. Trimming removed 1 base at V and 4 bases at J, with 6 bases between. The CDR3 loop spans 13 amino acids. Germline assignment: CDR1 LNHDA and CDR2 SQIVND (reference sequence).

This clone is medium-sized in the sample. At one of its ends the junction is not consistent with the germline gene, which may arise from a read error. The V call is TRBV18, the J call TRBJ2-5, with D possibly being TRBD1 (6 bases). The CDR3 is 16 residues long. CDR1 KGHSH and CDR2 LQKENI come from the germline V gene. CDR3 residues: CASSPLTGTNQETQYF. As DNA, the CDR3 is TGTGCCAGCTCGCCACTTACCGGGACAAATCAAGAGACCCAGTACTTC.

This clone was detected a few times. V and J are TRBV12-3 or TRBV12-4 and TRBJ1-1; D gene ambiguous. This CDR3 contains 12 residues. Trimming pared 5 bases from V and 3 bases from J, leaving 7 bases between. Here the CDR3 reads CASSLMYTEAFF. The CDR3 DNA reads TGTGCCAGCAGTCTAATGTACACTGAAGCTTTCTTT.

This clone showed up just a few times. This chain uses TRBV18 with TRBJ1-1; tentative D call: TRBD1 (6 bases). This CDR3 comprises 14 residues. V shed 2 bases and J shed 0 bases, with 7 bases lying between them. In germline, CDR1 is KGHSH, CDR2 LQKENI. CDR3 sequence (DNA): TGTGCCAGCTCACCATGGGGGCTGAACACTGAAGCTTTCTTT. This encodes CASSPWGLNTEAFF.

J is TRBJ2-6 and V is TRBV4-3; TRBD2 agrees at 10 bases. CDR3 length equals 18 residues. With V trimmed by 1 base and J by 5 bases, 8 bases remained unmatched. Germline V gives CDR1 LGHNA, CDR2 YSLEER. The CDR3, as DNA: TGCGCCAGCAGCCAAGGGGTAGCGGGAGGCCCCAGGGCCAACGTCCTGACTTTC. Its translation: CASSQGVAGGPRANVLTF.

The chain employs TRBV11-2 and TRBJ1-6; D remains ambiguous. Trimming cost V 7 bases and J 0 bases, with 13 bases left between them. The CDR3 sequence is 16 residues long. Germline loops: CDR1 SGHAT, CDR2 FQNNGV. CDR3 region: CASTAIQSSYNSPLHF. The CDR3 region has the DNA TGTGCCAGCACCGCCATACAGAGCTCCTATAATTCACCCCTCCACTTT. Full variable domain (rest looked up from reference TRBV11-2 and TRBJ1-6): EAGVAQSPRYKIIEKRQSVAFWCNPISGHATLYWYQQILGQGPKLLIQFQNNGVVDDSQLPKDRFSAERLKGVDSTLKIQPAKLEDSAVYLCASTAIQSSYNSPLHFGNGTRLTVT.

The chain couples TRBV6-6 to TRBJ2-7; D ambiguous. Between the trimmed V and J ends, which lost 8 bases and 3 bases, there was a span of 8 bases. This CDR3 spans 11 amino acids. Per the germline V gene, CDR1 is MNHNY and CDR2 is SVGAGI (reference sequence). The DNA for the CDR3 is TGTGCCAGCCAGACACTCTACGAGCAGTACTTC. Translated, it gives CASQTLYEQYF.

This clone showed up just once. CDR3 sequence: CASSHGRGKNTEAFF. For the CDR3, the DNA is TGTGCCAGCAGCCATGGCAGGGGCAAGAACACTGAAGCTTTCTTT. The chain employs TRBV16 and TRBJ1-1; possible D gene TRBD1, 6 bases. This CDR3 has 15 residues. The germline gives CDR1 KGHSY, CDR2 FQNENV. Trimming removed 3 bases from V and 1 base from J, with 12 bases in between.

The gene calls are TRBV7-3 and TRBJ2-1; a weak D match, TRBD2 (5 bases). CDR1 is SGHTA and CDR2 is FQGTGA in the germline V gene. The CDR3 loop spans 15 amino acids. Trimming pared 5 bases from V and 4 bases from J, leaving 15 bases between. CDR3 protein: CASSPRPTSYNEQFF. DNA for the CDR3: TGTGCCAGCAGCCCCCGACCTACTAGTTACAATGAGCAGTTCTTC.

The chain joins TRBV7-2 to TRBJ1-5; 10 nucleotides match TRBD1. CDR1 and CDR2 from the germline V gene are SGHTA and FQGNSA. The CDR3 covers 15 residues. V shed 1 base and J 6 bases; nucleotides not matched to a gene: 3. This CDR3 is CASSLGWTGGQPQHF. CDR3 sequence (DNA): TGTGCCAGCAGCTTAGGTTGGACAGGGGGTCAGCCCCAGCATTTT. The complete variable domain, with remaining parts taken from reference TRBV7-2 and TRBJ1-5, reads GAGVSQSPSNKVTEKGKDVELRCDPISGHTALYWYRQSLGQGLEFLIYFQGNSAPDKSGLPSDRFSAERTGGSVSTLTIQRTQQEDSAVYLCASSLGWTGGQPQHFGDGTRLSIL.

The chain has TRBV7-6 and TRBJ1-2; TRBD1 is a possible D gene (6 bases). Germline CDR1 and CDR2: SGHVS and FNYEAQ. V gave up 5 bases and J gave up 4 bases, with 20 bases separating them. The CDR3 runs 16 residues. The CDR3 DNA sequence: TGTGCCAGCAGCACCGGACAGACCTTGAACGTCTATGGCTACACCTTC. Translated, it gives CASSTGQTLNVYGYTF.

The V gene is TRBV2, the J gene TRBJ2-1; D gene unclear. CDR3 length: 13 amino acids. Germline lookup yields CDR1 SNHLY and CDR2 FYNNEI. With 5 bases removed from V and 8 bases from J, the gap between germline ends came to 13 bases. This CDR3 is CASSLRNSYEQFF. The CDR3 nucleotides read TGTGCCAGCAGTTTGAGAAATTCGTATGAGCAGTTCTTC.